This T cell receptor beta chain was identified during a study of shared clonotypes between healthy human individuals. The repertoire was sequenced with immunoSEQ multiplex PCR; TCRdb's copy has only in-frame clones and lacks some. Of about 2 million clones detected, less than 95% appear once; the ten largest clones hold 1% to 1.3%. A word on this clone: Its target is not known.

Study-level points and caveats: Sharing across four donors was highest in naive CD4 (approximately 5%) and lowest in memory CD8 (roughly 0.4%). Against clonotypes common to all four donors, non-shared ones had lower generation probabilities.

Terminally differentiated effector memory CD45RA+ cells were left out of the naive CD8 fraction, which was CD45RO-negative and positively selected for CCR7. All donors were Caucasian adults living in Nashville, Tennessee. Germline CDR1 SNHLY, CDR2 FYNNEI. The CDR3 has 11 residues. Trimming took off 8 bases at V and 3 bases at J, with 7 bases between the two ends. The TCR originated in a man in his late teens or twenties in good health. The genes are TRBV2 and TRBJ2-5; D perhaps matches TRBD1 (6 bases). Specimen: naive CD8+ T cells sorted from blood. CDR3 sequence reads: CASGGEETQYF. In nucleotides, the CDR3 is TGTGCCAGCGGGGGCGAAGAGACCCAGTACTTC.